This T cell receptor (beta chain) comes out of a study of blood T cell repertoires in COVID-19 (dated by TCRdb to 2019 to 2021). In the study overall: Samples from collaborators originated in the United States, Italy and Spain and spanned both the acute and convalescent phases of COVID-19. The material from the prospective study consisted of cDNA or gDNA derived from T cells, B-cell-depleted T cells, or PBMCs. Deeply sampled blood TCRbeta repertoires from subjects exposed to, actively infected with, or recovered from COVID-19 were included in the dataset. A freely available public database, intended as a resource for researchers studying the immune response to SARS-CoV-2, is where the repertoires were released. Samples came from the ongoing ImmuneRACE study (first 160 participants) plus 1,254 subjects from 6 global collaborators. The sample metadata nearly always contained a de-identified subject ID, COVID-19 status, age in years and sex. HLA class I and class II types, where available, came from metadata supplied by the sample provider rather than from assay-based typing. Broader findings and caveats from the paper: The amount of clinical and demographic metadata varied by source and participant and was provided uncurated.

The immunoSEQ Assay, a bias-controlled multiplex PCR, was used to amplify TCRbeta CDR3 regions from genomic DNA. As for the original processing: Within the assay, amplification of reference gene primers was used to estimate how many nucleated cells each sample contained. To quantify the absolute abundance of each unique TCRbeta CDR3 rearrangement, sequence reads were collapsed and filtered. For each sample, productive Simpson clonality was calculated as the square root of Simpson's diversity index across productive rearrangements. The table comes from immuneACCESS by way of TCRdb, which keeps in-frame sequences with V and J called. Part of the clones is missing from these tables; in studies checked, under half for an unresolved V gene and the rest for unknown reasons. V and J calls and clone size are as listed in that table; D and trimming were resolved from the DNA. This sample comprises roughly 230,000 clones, around 89% of them detected only once. The leading ten clones occupy over 1.5% of the sample.

Taken from cysteine to phenylalanine, the CDR3 has 15 residues. Of all the DNA, just the CDR3 is kept, 45 bases in frame from base 1. V lost 3 bases and J lost 2 bases; the stretch between them is 8 bases long. Looking up the germline V gene (reference sequence) yields CDR1 LNHDA and CDR2 SQIVND. With regard to this clone: Its antigen has not been determined. It has no much larger one-base neighbor in the sample; base qualities were not kept.

Each collaborating institution followed its own protocols to collect whole blood in K2EDTA tubes. For TCRbeta analysis, collaborators shipped samples as frozen whole blood, isolated PBMCs, or DNA extracted from either of those sample types. Sequencing was performed on peripheral blood. This receptor was obtained from a man aged 65-85 years with acute or convalescent COVID-19. The chain uses TRBV19 and TRBJ2-6; TRBD2 might be the D gene, on 5 matching bases. The CDR3 loop reads CASSITGTGANVLTF. The nucleotides are TGTGCCAGTAGTATTACGGGAACTGGGGCCAACGTCCTGACTTTC.